This section outlines one T cell receptor beta chain sequence together with its context. Its specific antigen is unknown. No base quality information exists; no much larger clone differs at one position. TCRbeta CDR3 regions were amplified from genomic DNA by means of the immunoSEQ Assay, a bias-controlled multiplex PCR. Regarding the original processing steps: Nucleated cell counts per sample were estimated from amplification of reference gene primers within the assay. To quantify the absolute abundance of each unique TCRbeta CDR3 rearrangement, sequence reads were collapsed and filtered. Productive Simpson clonality was computed per sample as the square root of Simpson's diversity index over productive rearrangements. The source is immuneACCESS, and TCRdb retained only in-frame sequences with V and J called. Part of the clones is not carried over; for the studies checked, unresolved V genes explain less than half of this, and the remainder is unexplained. Clone size and V and J calls were adopted from that table, with D and trimming inferred from the DNA. Recorded for this sample are approximately 170,000 clones; 80% to 85% of them occurred a single time. The ten most abundant clones make up about 14% of the sample.

In Seattle, one collaborating source enrolled patients while the infection was active and tracked those patients longitudinally over the course of disease. Each collaborating institution followed its own protocols to collect whole blood in K2EDTA tubes. For TCRbeta analysis, collaborator samples were shipped as frozen whole blood, as isolated PBMCs, or as DNA extracted from either sample type. The data were obtained in a study of blood T cell repertoires in COVID-19 (dated by TCRdb to the early 2020s). The study in broad terms: Collaborator samples came from the United States, Italy and Spain and covered acute and convalescent phases of COVID-19. Samples were obtained from the ongoing ImmuneRACE study (first 160 participants) and from 1,254 subjects provided by 6 global collaborators. Where available, HLA class I and class II types were obtained from metadata supplied by the sample provider rather than from assay-based typing. Subjects who had been exposed to COVID-19, were actively infected with it, or had recovered from it provided the deeply sampled blood TCRbeta repertoires that made up the dataset. The material from the prospective study consisted of cDNA or gDNA derived from T cells, B-cell-depleted T cells, or PBMCs. The repertoires were made available in a free public database intended to serve as a resource for research on the immune response to SARS-CoV-2. The sample metadata nearly always contained a de-identified subject ID, COVID-19 status, age in years and sex. The research as a whole found: Clinical and demographic metadata were provided uncurated, with the amount varying by source and participant.

From the cysteine up to the phenylalanine, the CDR3 has a length of 11 residues. Only the CDR3 DNA is retained, 33 bases long and in frame from the first base. The germline V gene provides CDR1 MNHEY and CDR2 SVGAGI. Trimming takes 6 bases off V and 15 bases off J; junction bases not matched to a gene: 5. The sample was peripheral blood. The V and J segments used are TRBV6-5 and TRBJ2-1, and 10 junction bases match TRBD1. This receptor was identified in a woman aged 70-85 years with COVID-19, enrolled during active disease. The DNA reads TGTGCCAGCAGCCGACAGGGGGCAAGGTTCTTC. Translated, it gives CASSRQGARFF.